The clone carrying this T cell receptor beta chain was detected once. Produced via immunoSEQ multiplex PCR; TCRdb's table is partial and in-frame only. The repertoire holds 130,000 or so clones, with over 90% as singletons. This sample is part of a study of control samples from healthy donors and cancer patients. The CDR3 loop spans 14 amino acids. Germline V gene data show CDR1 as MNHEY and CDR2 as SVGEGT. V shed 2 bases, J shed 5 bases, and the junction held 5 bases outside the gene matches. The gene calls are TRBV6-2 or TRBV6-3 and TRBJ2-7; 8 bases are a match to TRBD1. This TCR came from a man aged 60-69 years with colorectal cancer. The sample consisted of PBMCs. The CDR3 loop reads CASSYKGQGNEQYF. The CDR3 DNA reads TGTGCCAGCAGTTACAAAGGACAGGGTAACGAGCAGTACTTC.